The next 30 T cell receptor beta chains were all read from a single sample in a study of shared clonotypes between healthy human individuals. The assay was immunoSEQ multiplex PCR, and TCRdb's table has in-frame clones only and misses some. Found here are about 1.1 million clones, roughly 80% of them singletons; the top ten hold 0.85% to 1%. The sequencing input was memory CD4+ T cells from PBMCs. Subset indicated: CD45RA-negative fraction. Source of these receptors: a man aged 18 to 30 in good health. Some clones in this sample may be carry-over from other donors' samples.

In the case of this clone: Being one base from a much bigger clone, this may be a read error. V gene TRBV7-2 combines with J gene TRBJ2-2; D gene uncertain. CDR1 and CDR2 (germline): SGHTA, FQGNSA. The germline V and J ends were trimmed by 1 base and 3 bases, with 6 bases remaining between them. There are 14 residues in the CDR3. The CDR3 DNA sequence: TGTGCCAGCAGCTTAGATCTCTACACCGGGGAGCTGTTTTTT. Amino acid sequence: CASSLDLYTGELFF. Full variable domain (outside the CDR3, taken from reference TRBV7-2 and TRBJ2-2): GAGVSQSPSNKVTEKGKDVELRCDPISGHTALYWYRQSLGQGLEFLIYFQGNSAPDKSGLPSDRFSAERTGGSVSTLTIQRTQQEDSAVYLCASSLDLYTGELFFGEGSRLTVL.

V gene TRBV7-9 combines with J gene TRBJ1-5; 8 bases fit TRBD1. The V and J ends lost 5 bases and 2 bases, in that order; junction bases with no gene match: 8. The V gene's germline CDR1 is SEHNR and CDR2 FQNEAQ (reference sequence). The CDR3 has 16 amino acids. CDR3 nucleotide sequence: TGTGCCAGCAGCGCAACCGACAGGGGTGGCAATCAGCCCCAGCATTTT. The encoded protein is CASSATDRGGNQPQHF.

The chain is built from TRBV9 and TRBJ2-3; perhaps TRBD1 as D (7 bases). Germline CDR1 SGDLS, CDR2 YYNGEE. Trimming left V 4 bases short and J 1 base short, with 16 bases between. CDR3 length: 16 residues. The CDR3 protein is CASSPRGTARTDTQYF. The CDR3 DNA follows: TGTGCCAGCAGCCCCCGCGGGACAGCACGCACAGATACGCAGTATTTT.

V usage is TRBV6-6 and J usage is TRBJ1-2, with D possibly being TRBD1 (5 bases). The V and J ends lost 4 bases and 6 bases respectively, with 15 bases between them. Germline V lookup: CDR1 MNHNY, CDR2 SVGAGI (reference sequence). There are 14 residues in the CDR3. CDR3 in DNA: TGTGCCAGCAGTTTAAAACAGGCGGGGAATGGCTACACCTTC. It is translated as CASSLKQAGNGYTF.

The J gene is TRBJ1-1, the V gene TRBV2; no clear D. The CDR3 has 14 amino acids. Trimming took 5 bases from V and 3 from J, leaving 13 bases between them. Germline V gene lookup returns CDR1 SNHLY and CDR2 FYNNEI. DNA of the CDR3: TGTGCCAGCAGTTGGACCTCTACCTACACTGAAGCTTTCTTT. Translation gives CASSWTSTYTEAFF.

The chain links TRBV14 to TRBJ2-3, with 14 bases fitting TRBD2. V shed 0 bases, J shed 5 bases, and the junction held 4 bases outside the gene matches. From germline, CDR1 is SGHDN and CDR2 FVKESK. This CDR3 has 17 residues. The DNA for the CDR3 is TGTGCCAGCAGCCAAGAGACTAGCGGGAGGGCCTTAGATACGCAGTATTTT. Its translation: CASSQETSGRALDTQYF.

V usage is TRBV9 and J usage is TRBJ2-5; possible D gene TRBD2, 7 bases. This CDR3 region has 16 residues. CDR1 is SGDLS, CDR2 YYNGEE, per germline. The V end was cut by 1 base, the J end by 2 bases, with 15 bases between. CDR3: CASSVHEGGGQETQYF. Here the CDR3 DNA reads TGTGCCAGCAGCGTACACGAAGGGGGGGGTCAAGAGACCCAGTACTTC.

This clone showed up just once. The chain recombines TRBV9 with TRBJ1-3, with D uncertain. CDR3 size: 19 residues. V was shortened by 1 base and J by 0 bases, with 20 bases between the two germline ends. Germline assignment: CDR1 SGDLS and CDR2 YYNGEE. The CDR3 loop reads CASSVSSVGGLSSGNTIYF. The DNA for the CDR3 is TGTGCCAGCAGCGTATCGAGCGTTGGCGGCCTTAGCTCTGGAAACACCATATATTTT.

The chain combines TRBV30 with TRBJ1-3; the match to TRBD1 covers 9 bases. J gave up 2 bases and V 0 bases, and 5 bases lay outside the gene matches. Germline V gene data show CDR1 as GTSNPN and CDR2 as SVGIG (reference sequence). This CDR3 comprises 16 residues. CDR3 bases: TGTGCCTGGAGTGTCGACACAGGGGGCGCTGGAAACACCATATATTTT. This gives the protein CAWSVDTGGAGNTIYF.

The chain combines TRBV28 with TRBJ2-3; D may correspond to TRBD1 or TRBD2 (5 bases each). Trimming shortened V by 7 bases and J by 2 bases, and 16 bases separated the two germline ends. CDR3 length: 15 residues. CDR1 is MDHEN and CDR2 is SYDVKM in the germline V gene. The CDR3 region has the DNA TGTGCCAGCACCACGGGGCCGGGGTCCACAGATACGCAGTATTTT. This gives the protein CASTTGPGSTDTQYF. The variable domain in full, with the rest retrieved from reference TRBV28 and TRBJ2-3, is DVKVTQSSRYLVKRTGEKVFLECVQDMDHENMFWYRQDPGLGLRLIYFSYDVKMKEKGDIPEGYSVSREKKERFSLILESASTNQTSMYLCASTTGPGSTDTQYFGPGTRLTVL.

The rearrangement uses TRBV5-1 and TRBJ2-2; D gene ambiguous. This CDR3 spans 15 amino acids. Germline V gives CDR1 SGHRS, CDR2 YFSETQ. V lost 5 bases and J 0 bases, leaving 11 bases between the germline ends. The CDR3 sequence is CASRAALTNTGELFF. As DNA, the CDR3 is TGCGCCAGCAGGGCGGCACTCACGAACACCGGGGAGCTGTTTTTT.

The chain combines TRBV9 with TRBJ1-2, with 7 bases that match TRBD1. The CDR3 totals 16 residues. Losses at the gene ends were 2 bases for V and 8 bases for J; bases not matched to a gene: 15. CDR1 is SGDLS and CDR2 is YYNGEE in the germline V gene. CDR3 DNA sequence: TGTGCCAGCAGCGTGAGCCAACAGGGGTGGCTTTACGGCTACACCTTC. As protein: CASSVSQQGWLYGYTF.

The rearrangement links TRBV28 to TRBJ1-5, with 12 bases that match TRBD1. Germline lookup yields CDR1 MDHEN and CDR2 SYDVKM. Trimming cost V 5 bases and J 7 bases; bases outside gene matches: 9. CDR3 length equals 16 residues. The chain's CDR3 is CASSLPGQGAGQPQHF. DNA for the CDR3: TGTGCCAGCAGTCTGCCGGGACAGGGGGCAGGACAGCCCCAGCATTTT.

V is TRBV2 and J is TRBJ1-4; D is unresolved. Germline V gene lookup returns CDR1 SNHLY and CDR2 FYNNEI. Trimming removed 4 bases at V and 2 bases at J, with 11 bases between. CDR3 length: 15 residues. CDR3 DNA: TGTGCCAGCAGTGGGCCTTATAGGACTAATGAAAAACTGTTTTTT. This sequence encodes CASSGPYRTNEKLFF.

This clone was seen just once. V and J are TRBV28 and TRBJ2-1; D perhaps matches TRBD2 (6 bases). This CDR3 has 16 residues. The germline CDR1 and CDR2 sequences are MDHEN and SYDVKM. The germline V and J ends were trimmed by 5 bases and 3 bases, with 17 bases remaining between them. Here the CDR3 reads CASSLPGQGLYNEQFF. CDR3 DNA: TGTGCCAGCAGTCTACCTGGGCAGGGACTCTACAATGAGCAGTTCTTC.

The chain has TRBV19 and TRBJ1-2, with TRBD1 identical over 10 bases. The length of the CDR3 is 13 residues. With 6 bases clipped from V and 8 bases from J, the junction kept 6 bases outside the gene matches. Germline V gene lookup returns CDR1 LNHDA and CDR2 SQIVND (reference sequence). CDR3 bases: TGTGCCAGTAGGAACCGGGACAGGGGCGGCTACACCTTC. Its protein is CASRNRDRGGYTF.

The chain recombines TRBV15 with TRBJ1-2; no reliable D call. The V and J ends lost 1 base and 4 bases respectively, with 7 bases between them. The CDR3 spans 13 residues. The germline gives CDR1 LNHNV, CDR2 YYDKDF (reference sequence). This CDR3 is CATSRAKTYGYTF. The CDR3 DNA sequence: TGTGCCACCAGCAGAGCGAAGACCTATGGCTACACCTTC.

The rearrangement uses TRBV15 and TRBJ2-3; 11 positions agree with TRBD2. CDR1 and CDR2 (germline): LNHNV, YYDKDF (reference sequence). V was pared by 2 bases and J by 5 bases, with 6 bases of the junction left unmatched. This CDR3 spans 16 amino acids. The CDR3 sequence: CATSRPSGLAGDTQYF. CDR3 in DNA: TGTGCCACCAGCAGACCCTCCGGACTAGCGGGAGATACGCAGTATTTT.

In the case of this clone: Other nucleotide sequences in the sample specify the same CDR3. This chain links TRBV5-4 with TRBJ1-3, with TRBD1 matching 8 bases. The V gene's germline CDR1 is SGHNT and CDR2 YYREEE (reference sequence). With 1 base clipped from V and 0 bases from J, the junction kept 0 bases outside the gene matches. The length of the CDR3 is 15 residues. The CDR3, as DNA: TGTGCCAGCAGCTTGACAGGGGGCTCTGGAAACACCATATATTTT. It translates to CASSLTGGSGNTIYF.

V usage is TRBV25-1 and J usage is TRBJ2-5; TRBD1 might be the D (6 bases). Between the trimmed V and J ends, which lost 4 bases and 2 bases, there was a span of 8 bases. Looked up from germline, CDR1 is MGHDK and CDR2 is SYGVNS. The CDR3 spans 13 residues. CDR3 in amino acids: CASSVDRQETQYF. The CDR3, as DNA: TGTGCCAGCAGTGTGGACAGACAAGAGACCCAGTACTTC. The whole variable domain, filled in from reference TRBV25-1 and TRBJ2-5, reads EADIYQTPRYLVIGTGKKITLECSQTMGHDKMYWYQQDPGMELHLIHYSYGVNSTEKGDLSSESTVSRIRTEHFPLTLESARPSHTSQYLCASSVDRQETQYFGPGTRLLVL.

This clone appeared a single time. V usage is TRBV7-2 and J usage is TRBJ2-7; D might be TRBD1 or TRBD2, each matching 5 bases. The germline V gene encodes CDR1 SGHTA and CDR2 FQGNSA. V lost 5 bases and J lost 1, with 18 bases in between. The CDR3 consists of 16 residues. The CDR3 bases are TGTGCCAGCAGCGTCGATAGGGACCCGGGGTCCTACGAGCAGTACTTC. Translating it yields CASSVDRDPGSYEQYF.

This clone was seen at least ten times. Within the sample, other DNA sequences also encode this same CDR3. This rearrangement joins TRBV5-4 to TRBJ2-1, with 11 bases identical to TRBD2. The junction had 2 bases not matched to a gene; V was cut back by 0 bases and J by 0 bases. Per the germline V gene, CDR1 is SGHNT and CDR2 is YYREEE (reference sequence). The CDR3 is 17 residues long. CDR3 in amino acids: CASSLGTSGSSYNEQFF. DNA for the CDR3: TGTGCCAGCAGCTTGGGGACTAGCGGGTCCTCCTACAATGAGCAGTTCTTC.

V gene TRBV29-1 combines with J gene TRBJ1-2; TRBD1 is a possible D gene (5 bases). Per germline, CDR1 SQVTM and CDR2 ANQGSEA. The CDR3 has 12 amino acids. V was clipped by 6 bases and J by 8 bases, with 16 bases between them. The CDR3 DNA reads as TGCAGCGTCCACTCATGGGGCGGAGGCTACACCTTC. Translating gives CSVHSWGGGYTF.

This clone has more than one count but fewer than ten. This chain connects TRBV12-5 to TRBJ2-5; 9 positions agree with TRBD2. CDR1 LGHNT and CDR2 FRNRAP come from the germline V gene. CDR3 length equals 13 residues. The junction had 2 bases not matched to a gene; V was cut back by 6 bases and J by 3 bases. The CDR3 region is CASGASGEETQYF. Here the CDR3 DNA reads TGTGCTAGTGGGGCTAGCGGGGAAGAGACCCAGTACTTC.

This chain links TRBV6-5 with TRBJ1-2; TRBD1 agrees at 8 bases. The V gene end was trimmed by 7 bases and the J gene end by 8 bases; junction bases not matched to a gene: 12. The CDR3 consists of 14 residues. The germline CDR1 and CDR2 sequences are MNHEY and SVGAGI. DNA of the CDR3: TGTGCCAGCACCCCGGACAGGGCAAGGGTCGGCTACACCTTC. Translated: CASTPDRARVGYTF.

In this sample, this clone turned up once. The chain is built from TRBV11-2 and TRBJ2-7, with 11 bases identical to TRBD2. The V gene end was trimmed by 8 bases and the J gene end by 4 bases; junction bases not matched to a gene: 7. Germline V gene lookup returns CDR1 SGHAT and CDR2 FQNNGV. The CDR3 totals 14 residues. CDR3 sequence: CASRAVAGGYEQYF. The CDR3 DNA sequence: TGTGCCAGCCGAGCTGTAGCGGGAGGGTACGAGCAGTACTTC.

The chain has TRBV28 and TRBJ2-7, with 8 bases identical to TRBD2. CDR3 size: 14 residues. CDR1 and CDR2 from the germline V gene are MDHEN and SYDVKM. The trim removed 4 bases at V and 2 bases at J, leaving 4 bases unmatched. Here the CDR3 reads CASSSLREAYEQYF. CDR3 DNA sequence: TGTGCCAGCAGTTCACTGCGGGAGGCCTACGAGCAGTACTTC.

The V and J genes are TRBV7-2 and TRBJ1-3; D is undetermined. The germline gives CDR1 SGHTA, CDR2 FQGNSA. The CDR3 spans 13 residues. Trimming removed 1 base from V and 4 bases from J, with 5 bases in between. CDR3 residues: CASSLGSGNTIYF. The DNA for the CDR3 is TGTGCCAGCAGCTTAGGTTCGGGAAACACCATATATTTT.

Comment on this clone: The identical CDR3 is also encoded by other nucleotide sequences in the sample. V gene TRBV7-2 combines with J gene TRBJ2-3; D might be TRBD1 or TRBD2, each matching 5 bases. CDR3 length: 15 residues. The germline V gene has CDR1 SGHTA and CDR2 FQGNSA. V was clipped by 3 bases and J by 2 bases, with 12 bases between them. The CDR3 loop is CASSLGRASTDTQYF. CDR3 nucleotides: TGTGCCAGCAGCTTGGGGCGGGCCTCCACAGATACGCAGTATTTT.

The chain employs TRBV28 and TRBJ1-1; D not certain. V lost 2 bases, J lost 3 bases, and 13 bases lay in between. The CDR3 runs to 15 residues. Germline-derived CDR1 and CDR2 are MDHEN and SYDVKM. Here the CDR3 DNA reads TGTGCCAGCAGTTTAAGGACTGCTCGGGACACTGAAGCTTTCTTT. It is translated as CASSLRTARDTEAFF. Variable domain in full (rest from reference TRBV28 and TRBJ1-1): DVKVTQSSRYLVKRTGEKVFLECVQDMDHENMFWYRQDPGLGLRLIYFSYDVKMKEKGDIPEGYSVSREKKERFSLILESASTNQTSMYLCASSLRTARDTEAFFGQGTRLTVV.